The clone carrying this T cell receptor beta chain was recorded a few times. Repertoires were generated with immunoSEQ multiplex PCR, while TCRdb's copy carries only in-frame clones and drops some. The repertoire holds some 230,000 clones, with around 87% as singletons. These data are taken from a study of blood T cell repertoires in COVID-19. J was trimmed by 4 bases and V by 3 bases; bases with no gene match: 5. The CDR3 extends over 15 amino acids. Germline V CDR1 and CDR2: SGHVS, FQNEAQ. This chain connects TRBV7-8 to TRBJ1-5; 8 bases are shared with TRBD1. Source material: PBMCs or T cells enriched from blood (not recorded which). The source is a woman in her late teens or twenties in a cohort exposed to, infected with or recovered from COVID-19 (not recorded which). The CDR3 loop is CASSFGRGLNQPQHF. Here the CDR3 DNA reads TGTGCCAGCAGCTTTGGCAGGGGGCTGAATCAGCCCCAGCATTTT.